This T cell receptor beta chain was identified in a study of blood T cell repertoires in COVID-19. Overall study: COVID-19 samples from acute and convalescent phases originated in the United States, Italy and Spain. The cDNA or gDNA used as material had been derived from T cells, B-cell-depleted T cells, or PBMCs.

TCRdb's table, derived via immunoSEQ multiplex PCR, lists solely in-frame clones and lacks some. The sample yields around 60,000 clones, around 88% seen once. This clone was seen more than once but under ten times. Within the sample, other DNA sequences also encode this same CDR3. Germline V lookup: CDR1 SGDLS, CDR2 YYNGEE. Trimming cost V 0 bases and J 2 bases; bases outside gene matches: 2. CDR3 length: 15 residues. V and J are TRBV9 and TRBJ2-1; the match to TRBD2 covers 7 bases. The receptor comes from a human donor in a cohort sampled during active COVID-19. Sequenced input: peripheral blood. CDR3: CASSVAGGTYNEQFF. The CDR3 DNA sequence: TGTGCCAGCAGCGTAGCGGGAGGAACCTACAATGAGCAGTTCTTC.